These 3 T cell receptor beta chains originate from one sample sequenced in a study of blood T cell repertoires in COVID-19. Produced via immunoSEQ multiplex PCR; TCRdb's table is partial and in-frame only. This sample carries several thousand clones, 88% of them seen once, and the ten largest clones take approximately 7.2%. Sample: peripheral blood. Source of these receptors: a woman between 50 and 59 years old with active or convalescent COVID-19.

This chain links TRBV2 with TRBJ2-7, with TRBD2 matching over 8 bases. This CDR3 has 13 residues. After removal of 6 bases from V and 3 bases from J, the junction contained 4 bases not matched to a gene. The V gene's germline CDR1 is SNHLY and CDR2 FYNNEI. In DNA form, the CDR3 reads TGTGCCAGCAGGCCGGGACTAGACTACGAGCAGTACTTC. This codes for CASRPGLDYEQYF. Filled out from reference TRBV2 and TRBJ2-7, the complete variable domain reads EPEVTQTPSHQVTQMGQEVILRCVPISNHLYFYWYRQILGQKVEFLVSFYNNEISEKSEIFDDQFSVERPDGSNFTLKIRSTKLEDSAMYFCASRPGLDYEQYFGPGTRLTVT.

The V call is TRBV18, the J call TRBJ1-1; TRBD1 agrees at 7 bases. The V gene's germline CDR1 is KGHSH and CDR2 LQKENI. Trimming removed 9 bases from V and 0 bases from J; junction bases left unmatched: 10. The CDR3 runs 15 residues. The CDR3 DNA reads as TGTGCCAGTTCCCTTGCGGGACAGTTGAACACTGAAGCTTTCTTT. The encoded protein is CASSLAGQLNTEAFF. Full variable domain (outside the CDR3, taken from reference TRBV18 and TRBJ1-1): NAGVMQNPRHLVRRRGQEARLRCSPMKGHSHVYWYRQLPEEGLKFMVYLQKENIIDESGMPKERFSAEFPKEGPSILRIQQVVRGDSAAYFCASSLAGQLNTEAFFGQGTRLTVV.

This clone was found a few times. V and J are TRBV29-1 and TRBJ2-1, with no clear D. There are 14 residues in the CDR3. Germline assignment: CDR1 SQVTM and CDR2 ANQGSEA. Trimming removed 6 bases at V and 0 bases at J, with 12 bases between. The CDR3 sequence is CSVLTSSSYNEQFF. Here the CDR3 DNA reads TGCAGCGTGCTGACTTCTAGCTCCTACAATGAGCAGTTCTTC.